Each of the 29 T cell receptor beta chains below was sequenced from the same sample in a study of radiotherapy plus CTLA-4 blockade in lung cancer. Sequencing used immunoSEQ multiplex PCR; TCRdb keeps in-frame clones, though not all of them. Found here are 85,000 to 120,000 clones, around 85% of them singletons; the top ten hold 2% to 3%. Sample: peripheral blood, taken from a patient treated with radiotherapy plus ipilimumab. These receptors originate from a human donor with non-small cell lung cancer that progressed on radiotherapy plus ipilimumab. Some clones in this sample may be carry-over from other donors' samples.

This clone showed up just once. The V and J genes are TRBV6-6 and TRBJ2-3; 8 positions match TRBD1. This CDR3 region has 15 residues. CDR1 and CDR2 (germline): MNHNY, SVGAGI (reference sequence). With V trimmed by 4 bases and J by 2 bases, 5 bases remained unmatched. In nucleotides, the CDR3 is TGTGCCAGCAGTTGGGGACAGGATCACACAGATACGCAGTATTTT. It is translated as CASSWGQDHTDTQYF.

Concerning this clone itself: One end of the junction fails to match germline, which may point to a read error. The chain uses TRBV7-7 and TRBJ2-1; TRBD1 agrees at 7 bases. CDR1 is SSHAT, CDR2 FNYEAQ, per germline (reference sequence). This CDR3 comprises 15 residues. The CDR3 coding sequence is TGTGCTAGCAGCGAGGGACAGATCTCCTACAATGAGCAGTTCTTC. Amino acid sequence: CASSEGQISYNEQFF.

The chain has TRBV7-9 and TRBJ1-1; maybe TRBD1 (5 bases). The ends were cut back, 2 bases at V and 2 bases at J, with 15 bases in the middle. The CDR3 spans 16 residues. The germline V gene has CDR1 SEHNR and CDR2 FQNEAQ (reference sequence). CDR3 protein: CASSLKGGVVNTEAFF. CDR3 sequence (DNA): TGTGCCAGCAGCTTAAAGGGAGGGGTAGTAAACACTGAAGCTTTCTTT.

A single count supports this clone. This chain uses TRBV11-3 with TRBJ2-5, with D perhaps assigned TRBD1 or TRBD2 (6 bases each). Per germline, CDR1 SGHNT and CDR2 YENEEA. This CDR3 comprises 15 residues. The V end was cut by 1 base, the J end by 3 bases, with 12 bases between. The CDR3 DNA is TGTGCCAGCAGCTTAGGGGGGGCCAGAGAAGAGACCCAGTACTTC. Protein sequence: CASSLGGAREETQYF. The whole variable domain, filled in from reference TRBV11-3 and TRBJ2-5, reads EAGVVQSPRYKIIEKKQPVAFWCNPISGHNTLYWYLQNLGQGPELLIRYENEEAVDDSQLPKDRFSAERLKGVDSTLKIQPAELGDSAVYLCASSLGGAREETQYFGPGTRLLVL.

The chain combines TRBV7-2 with TRBJ1-6; D possibly corresponds to TRBD1 (6 bases). The V and J ends lost 4 bases and 5 bases respectively, with 9 bases between them. This CDR3 has 14 amino acids. Germline CDR1 SGHTA, CDR2 FQGNSA. Written as DNA, the CDR3 is TGTGCCAGCAGCTGGGACATAAATAATTCACCCCTCCACTTT. It encodes CASSWDINNSPLHF. The full variable domain, with the rest looked up from reference TRBV7-2 and TRBJ1-6, is GAGVSQSPSNKVTEKGKDVELRCDPISGHTALYWYRQSLGQGLEFLIYFQGNSAPDKSGLPSDRFSAERTGGSVSTLTIQRTQQEDSAVYLCASSWDINNSPLHFGNGTRLTVT.

J is TRBJ2-7 and V is TRBV7-2; 11 bases align to TRBD2. The CDR3 sequence is 18 residues long. V was pared by 2 bases and J by 4 bases, with 13 bases of the junction left unmatched. Germline lookup yields CDR1 SGHTA and CDR2 FQGNSA. DNA of the CDR3: TGTGCCAGCAGCTTAAGGCTAGCGGGGGGCACCGTTGGGTACGAGCAGTACTTC. Protein: CASSLRLAGGTVGYEQYF.

The gene calls are TRBV6-5 and TRBJ2-7, with 8 bases lining up with TRBD2. V was pared by 0 bases and J by 9 bases, with 7 bases of the junction left unmatched. Germline loops: CDR1 MNHEY, CDR2 SVGAGI. This CDR3 has 14 residues. CDR3 coding DNA: TGTGCCAGCAGTTACTCATCCGGGGGGGTTGGGCAGTACTTC. It translates to CASSYSSGGVGQYF.

V is TRBV5-4 and J is TRBJ1-1; no clear D gene. V lost 1 base and J 0 bases, leaving 10 bases between the germline ends. The CDR3 has 15 residues. Germline V lookup: CDR1 SGHNT, CDR2 YYREEE (reference sequence). The CDR3 sequence is CASSLSLVMNTEAFF. The CDR3 DNA is TGTGCCAGCAGCTTGTCACTGGTCATGAACACTGAAGCTTTCTTT.

This clone has more than one count but fewer than ten. The CDR3 coding sequence is TGCGCCAGCAGCCACGGACCCGGGGGTGGGGGCGCCGAGCAGTTCTTC. This gives the protein CASSHGPGGGGAEQFF. V usage is TRBV4-3 and J usage is TRBJ2-1; perhaps D is TRBD1 or TRBD2 (6 bases each). Germline V gives CDR1 LGHNA, CDR2 YSLEER. V was clipped by 3 bases and J by 10 bases, with 22 bases between them. The CDR3 loop spans 16 amino acids.

V usage is TRBV6-1 and J usage is TRBJ1-4, with 10 bases that match TRBD1. After removal of 4 bases from V and 5 bases from J, the junction contained 4 bases not matched to a gene. Looked up from germline, CDR1 is MNHNS and CDR2 is SASEGT. The CDR3 runs to 15 residues. The CDR3 nucleotides read TGTGCCAGCAGTGTCTCGGGACAGGGGAATGAAAAACTGTTTTTT. It encodes CASSVSGQGNEKLFF.

V usage is TRBV4-3 and J usage is TRBJ1-4, with D possibly matching TRBD1 (5 bases). Trimming shortened V by 2 bases and J by 8 bases, and 21 bases separated the two germline ends. The CDR3 length is 17 residues. From germline, CDR1 is LGHNA and CDR2 YSLEER. The CDR3 is CASSQKEGGRAYEKLFF. The CDR3 coding sequence is TGCGCCAGCAGCCAAAAGGAAGGTGGCAGGGCCTACGAAAAACTGTTTTTT.

The chain couples TRBV5-4 to TRBJ2-1; 7 bases agree with TRBD2. Trimming removed 0 bases from V and 2 bases from J; junction bases left unmatched: 8. The germline V gene encodes CDR1 SGHNT and CDR2 YYREEE (reference sequence). The CDR3 is made up of 17 amino acids. In DNA, the CDR3 is TGTGCCAGCAGCTTGGTGGTGGCTAGCGGAACCTACAATGAGCAGTTCTTC. Protein product: CASSLVVASGTYNEQFF. Full variable domain (missing parts from reference TRBV5-4 and TRBJ2-1): ETGVTQSPTHLIKTRGQQVTLRCSSQSGHNTVSWYQQALGQGPQFIFQYYREEENGRGNFPPRFSGLQFPNYSSELNVNALELDDSALYLCASSLVVASGTYNEQFFGPGTRLTVL.

V usage is TRBV7-8 and J usage is TRBJ2-7; 7 bases fit TRBD1. This CDR3 has 17 amino acids. Germline CDR1 reads SGHVS; CDR2 reads FQNEAQ. J gave up 6 bases and V 4 bases, and 18 bases lay outside the gene matches. CDR3: CASSSQGLKVFYSEQYF. The CDR3 DNA reads TGTGCCAGCAGCTCACAGGGGTTAAAGGTTTTTTATAGCGAGCAGTACTTC.

The V call is TRBV5-1, the J call TRBJ1-6, with unresolved D. Trimming left V 4 bases short and J 3 bases short, with 17 bases between. This CDR3 is built from 17 residues. Germline assignment: CDR1 SGHRS and CDR2 YFSETQ. CDR3 loop: CASSLLSTGHYNSPLHF. The CDR3 coding sequence is TGCGCCAGCAGCCTCTTGTCCACTGGGCACTATAATTCACCCCTCCACTTT.

This chain joins TRBV13 and TRBJ2-7; a weak D match, TRBD2 (5 bases). CDR3 size: 13 residues. Trimming took off 5 bases at V and 1 base at J, with 9 bases between the two ends. The germline V gene encodes CDR1 PRHDT and CDR2 FYEKMQ (reference sequence). CDR3 sequence: CASSRTPSYEQYF. The CDR3 bases are TGTGCCAGCAGCCGGACTCCTTCCTACGAGCAGTACTTC.

This chain joins TRBV5-6 and TRBJ2-5; 7 bases match TRBD1. CDR1 and CDR2 (germline): SGHDT, YYEEEE. This CDR3 spans 14 amino acids. V lost 4 bases, J lost 3 bases, and 6 bases stayed unmatched. CDR3: CASSVGTEEETQYF. The CDR3 coding sequence is TGTGCCAGCAGCGTAGGGACAGAAGAAGAGACCCAGTACTTC.

V and J are TRBV6-6 and TRBJ2-1; TRBD2 agrees at 10 bases. The CDR3 consists of 15 residues. Germline V gene lookup returns CDR1 MNHNY and CDR2 SVGAGI (reference sequence). Trimming took 6 bases from V and 9 from J; bases not matched to a gene: 11. CDR3 region: CASSYEAGGPGEQFF. In nucleotides, the CDR3 is TGTGCCAGCAGCTACGAAGCGGGGGGGCCGGGTGAGCAGTTCTTC.

V is TRBV4-1 and J is TRBJ2-1, with a possible D match to TRBD1 (5 bases). The length of the CDR3 is 15 residues. With 0 bases removed from V and 6 bases from J, the gap between germline ends came to 12 bases. Germline V lookup: CDR1 MGHRA, CDR2 YSYEKL. The CDR3 nucleotides read TGCGCCAGCAGCCAAGAGGGGCCAGGAGTCAATGAGCAGTTCTTC. This sequence encodes CASSQEGPGVNEQFF.

V gene TRBV6-4 combines with J gene TRBJ2-3; 8 bases are shared with TRBD2. There are 16 residues in the CDR3. With 4 bases clipped from V and 2 bases from J, the junction kept 8 bases outside the gene matches. Germline loops: CDR1 MRHNA, CDR2 SNTAGT. The CDR3 DNA reads TGTGCCAGCAGTGTCTCGGGAGGGGGGGACACAGATACGCAGTATTTT. Its protein product is CASSVSGGGDTDTQYF.

The rearrangement joins TRBV7-2 to TRBJ2-5; D not resolved. This CDR3 has 14 residues. CDR1 SGHTA and CDR2 FQGNSA come from the germline V gene. V lost 2 bases and J 0 bases, leaving 7 bases between the germline ends. CDR3 in amino acids: CASSLFGDQETQYF. The CDR3 DNA follows: TGTGCCAGCAGCTTATTCGGTGACCAAGAGACCCAGTACTTC.

The CDR3 coding sequence is TGTGCCAGCAGCCCCCGACAGGGCTCCTACAATGAGCAGTTCTTC. Its translation is CASSPRQGSYNEQFF. This rearrangement joins TRBV9 to TRBJ2-1; 7 positions match TRBD1. Losses at the gene ends were 4 bases for V and 0 bases for J; bases not matched to a gene: 4. The CDR3 runs to 15 residues. CDR1 and CDR2 (germline): SGDLS, YYNGEE.

The chain links TRBV10-3 to TRBJ2-5, with TRBD1 matching 9 bases. Germline V gene data show CDR1 as ENHRY and CDR2 as SYGVKD. Trimming at V came to 7 bases and at J to 5 bases, leaving 8 bases not matched to a gene. This CDR3 contains 14 residues. The CDR3 spells CAITEGQGRETQYF. The DNA for the CDR3 is TGTGCCATCACCGAAGGACAGGGGCGGGAGACCCAGTACTTC.

The CDR3: CASSPQTGSNEKLFF. CDR3 nucleotide sequence: TGTGCCAGCAGCCCGCAGACAGGTTCTAATGAAAAACTGTTTTTT. The rearrangement joins TRBV7-2 to TRBJ1-4; a possible D gene is TRBD1 (6 bases). Germline CDR1 is SGHTA and CDR2 is FQGNSA. This CDR3 comprises 15 residues. The V gene lost 5 bases and the J gene lost 3 bases, with 13 bases spanning the gap. The complete variable domain, with remaining parts taken from reference TRBV7-2 and TRBJ1-4, reads GAGVSQSPSNKVTEKGKDVELRCDPISGHTALYWYRQSLGQGLEFLIYFQGNSAPDKSGLPSDRFSAERTGGSVSTLTIQRTQQEDSAVYLCASSPQTGSNEKLFFGSGTQLSVL.

This rearrangement joins TRBV27 to TRBJ1-4, with D possibly TRBD1 on 6 matching bases. Looked up from germline, CDR1 is MNHEY and CDR2 is SMNVEV (reference sequence). This CDR3 region has 16 residues. Trimming removed 2 bases at V and 0 bases at J, with 10 bases between. The CDR3 spells CASSLKTGATNEKLFF. CDR3 nucleotides: TGTGCCAGCAGTTTAAAGACAGGTGCAACTAATGAAAAACTGTTTTTT.

The CDR3 coding sequence is TGTGCCAGCAGCCATTCAGGGGGGGGCAATCAGCCCCAGCATTTT. This sequence encodes CASSHSGGGNQPQHF. The rearrangement joins TRBV21-1 to TRBJ1-5. TRBV21-1 is a known pseudogene. This CDR3 has 15 amino acids.

The CDR3 DNA reads as TGCGCCAGCAGCTTGAAGGTTTACGAATCGGGGGACGGAAACACCATATATTTT. Its translation: CASSLKVYESGDGNTIYF. The genes are TRBV5-1 and TRBJ1-3; perhaps TRBD1 as D (5 bases). This CDR3 spans 18 amino acids. The germline V gene has CDR1 SGHRS and CDR2 YFSETQ. V lost 1 base and J 4 bases, leaving 21 bases between the germline ends.

CDR3 sequence: CASSLQGGNTEAFF. As DNA, the CDR3 is TGCGCCAGCAGCCTCCAGGGGGGGAACACTGAAGCTTTCTTT. The chain joins TRBV4-3 to TRBJ1-1, with 7 bases lining up with TRBD1. CDR1 is LGHNA and CDR2 is YSLEER in the germline V gene. This CDR3 is built from 14 residues. V shed 4 bases, J shed 1 base, and the junction held 3 bases outside the gene matches.

This chain uses TRBV5-1 with TRBJ1-3; no definite D call. This CDR3 is 16 amino acids long. The V gene's germline CDR1 is SGHRS and CDR2 YFSETQ. Trimming removed 0 bases from V and 0 bases from J, with 10 bases in between. The CDR3 spells CASSLAGDTSGNTIYF. The CDR3 nucleotides are TGCGCCAGCAGCTTGGCCGGTGACACCTCTGGAAACACCATATATTTT.

The rearrangement links TRBV5-4 to TRBJ2-1, with D perhaps matching TRBD2 (6 bases). Trimming stripped 3 bases from V and 5 bases from J, with 15 bases between. Per the germline V gene, CDR1 is SGHNT and CDR2 is YYREEE (reference sequence). The CDR3 is 15 amino acids. The DNA of the CDR3 is TGTGCCAGCAGCTCGGGACTCCAAGGGCACAATGAGCAGTTCTTC. Translation: CASSSGLQGHNEQFF.